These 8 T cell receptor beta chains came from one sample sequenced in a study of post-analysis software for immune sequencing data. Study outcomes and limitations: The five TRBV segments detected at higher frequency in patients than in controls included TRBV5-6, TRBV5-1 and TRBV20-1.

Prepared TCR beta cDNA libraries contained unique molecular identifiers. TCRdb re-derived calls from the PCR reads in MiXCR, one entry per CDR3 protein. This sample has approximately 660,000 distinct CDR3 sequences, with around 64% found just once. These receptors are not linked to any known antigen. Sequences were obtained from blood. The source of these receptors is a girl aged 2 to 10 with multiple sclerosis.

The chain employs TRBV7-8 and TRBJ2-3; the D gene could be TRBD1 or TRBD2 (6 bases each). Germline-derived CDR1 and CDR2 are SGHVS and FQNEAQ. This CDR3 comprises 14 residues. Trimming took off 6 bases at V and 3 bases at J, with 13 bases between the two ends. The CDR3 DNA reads TGTGCCAGCAGGGAGGGGGGCAGGACAGATACGCAGTATTTT. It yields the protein CASREGGRTDTQYF.

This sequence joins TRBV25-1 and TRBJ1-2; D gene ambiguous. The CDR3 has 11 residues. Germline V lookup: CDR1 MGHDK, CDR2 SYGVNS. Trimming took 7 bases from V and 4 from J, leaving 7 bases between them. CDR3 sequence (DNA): TGTGCCAGCAAAGACACCTATGGCTACACCTTC. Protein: CASKDTYGYTF.

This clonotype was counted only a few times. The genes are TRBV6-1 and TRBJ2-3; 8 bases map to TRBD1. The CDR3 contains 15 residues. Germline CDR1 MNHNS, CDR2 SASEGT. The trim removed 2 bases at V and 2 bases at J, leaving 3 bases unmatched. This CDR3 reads CASSERTGSTDTQYF. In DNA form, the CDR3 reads TGTGCCAGCAGTGAAAGGACAGGGTCCACAGATACGCAGTATTTT.

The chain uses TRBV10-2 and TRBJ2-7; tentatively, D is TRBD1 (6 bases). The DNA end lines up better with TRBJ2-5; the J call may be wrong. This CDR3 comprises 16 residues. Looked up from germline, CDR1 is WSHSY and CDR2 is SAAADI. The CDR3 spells CASSESLQGTGETQYF. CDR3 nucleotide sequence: TGCGCCAGCAGTGAGTCTCTACAGGGTACCGGCGAGACCCAGTACTTC.

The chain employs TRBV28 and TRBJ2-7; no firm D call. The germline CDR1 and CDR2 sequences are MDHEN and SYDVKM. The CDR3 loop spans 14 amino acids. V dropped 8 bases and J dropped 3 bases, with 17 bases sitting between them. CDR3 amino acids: CASSLPRNIYEQYF. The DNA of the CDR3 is TGTGCCAGCTCCTTACCCCGGAACATCTACGAGCAGTACTTC.

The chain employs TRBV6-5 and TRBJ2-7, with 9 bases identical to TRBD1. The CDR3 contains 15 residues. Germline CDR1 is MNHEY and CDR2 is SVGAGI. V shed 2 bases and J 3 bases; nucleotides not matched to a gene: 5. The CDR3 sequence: CASSYRGTGHYEQYF. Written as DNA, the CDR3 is TGTGCCAGCAGTTACAGGGGGACAGGGCACTACGAGCAGTACTTC.

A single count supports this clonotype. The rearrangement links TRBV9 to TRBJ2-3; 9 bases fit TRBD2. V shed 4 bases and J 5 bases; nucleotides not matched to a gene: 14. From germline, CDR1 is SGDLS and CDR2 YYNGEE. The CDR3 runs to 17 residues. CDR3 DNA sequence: TGTGCCAGCAGCCCAAGGGGGCGGGGGGGCCCGGGAGATACGCAGTATTTT. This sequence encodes CASSPRGRGGPGDTQYF.

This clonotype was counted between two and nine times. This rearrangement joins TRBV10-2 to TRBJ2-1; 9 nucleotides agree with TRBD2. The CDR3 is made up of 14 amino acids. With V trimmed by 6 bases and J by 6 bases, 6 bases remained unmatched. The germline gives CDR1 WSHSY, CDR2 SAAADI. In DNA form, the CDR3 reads TGCGCCAGCAGGCCTATAGCGGGAGCCAATGAGCAGTTCTTC. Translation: CASRPIAGANEQFF.